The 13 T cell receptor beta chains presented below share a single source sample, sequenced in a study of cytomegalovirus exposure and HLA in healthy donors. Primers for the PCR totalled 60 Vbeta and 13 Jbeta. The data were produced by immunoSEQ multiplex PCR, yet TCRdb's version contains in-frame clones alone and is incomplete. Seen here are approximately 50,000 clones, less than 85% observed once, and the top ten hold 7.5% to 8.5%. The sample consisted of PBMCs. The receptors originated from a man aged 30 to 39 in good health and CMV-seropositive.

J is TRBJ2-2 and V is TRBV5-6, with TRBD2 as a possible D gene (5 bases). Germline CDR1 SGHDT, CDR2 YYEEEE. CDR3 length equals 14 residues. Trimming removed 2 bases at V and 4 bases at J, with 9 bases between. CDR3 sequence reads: CASSFQRITGELFF. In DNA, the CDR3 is TGTGCCAGCAGCTTCCAGCGGATCACCGGGGAGCTGTTTTTT.

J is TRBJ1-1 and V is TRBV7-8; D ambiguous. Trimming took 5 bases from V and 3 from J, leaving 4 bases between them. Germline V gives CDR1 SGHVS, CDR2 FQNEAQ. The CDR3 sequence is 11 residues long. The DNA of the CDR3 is TGTGCCAGCAGCGCGTACACTGAAGCTTTCTTT. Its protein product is CASSAYTEAFF.

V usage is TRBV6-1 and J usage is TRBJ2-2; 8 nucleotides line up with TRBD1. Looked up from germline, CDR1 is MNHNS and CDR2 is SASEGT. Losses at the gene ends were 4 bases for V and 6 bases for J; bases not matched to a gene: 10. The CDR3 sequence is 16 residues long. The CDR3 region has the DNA TGTGCCAGCAGTGGCCTCAGGGGGCGCGTCCCCGGGGAGCTGTTTTTT. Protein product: CASSGLRGRVPGELFF.

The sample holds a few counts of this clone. CDR3 region: CASSGLRSTEAFF. CDR3 DNA: TGTGCCAGCAGCGGCCTGCGGTCCACTGAAGCTTTCTTT. The rearrangement joins TRBV9 to TRBJ1-1; no definite D call. The CDR3 is made up of 13 amino acids. Between the trimmed V and J ends, which lost 3 bases and 4 bases, there was a span of 10 bases. CDR1 is SGDLS and CDR2 is YYNGEE in the germline V gene.

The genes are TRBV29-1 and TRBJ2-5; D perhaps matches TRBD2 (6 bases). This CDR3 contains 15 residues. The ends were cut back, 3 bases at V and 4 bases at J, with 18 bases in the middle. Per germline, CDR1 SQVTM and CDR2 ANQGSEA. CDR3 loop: CSVDSPGELRETQYF. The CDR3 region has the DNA TGCAGCGTTGATTCCCCGGGGGAGCTAAGAGAGACCCAGTACTTC.

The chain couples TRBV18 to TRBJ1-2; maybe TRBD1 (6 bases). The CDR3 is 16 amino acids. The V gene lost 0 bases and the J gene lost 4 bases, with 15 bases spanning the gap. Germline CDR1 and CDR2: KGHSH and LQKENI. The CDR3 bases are TGTGCCAGCTCACCACCGGGAGAAGGGGGGGGCTATGGCTACACCTTC. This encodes CASSPPGEGGGYGYTF.

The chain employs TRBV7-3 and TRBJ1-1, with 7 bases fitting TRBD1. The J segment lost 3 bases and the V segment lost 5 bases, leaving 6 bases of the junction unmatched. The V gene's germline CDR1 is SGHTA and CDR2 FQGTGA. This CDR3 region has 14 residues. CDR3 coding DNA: TGTGCCAGCAGCAAAGACAGGGTGGACACTGAAGCTTTCTTT. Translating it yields CASSKDRVDTEAFF.

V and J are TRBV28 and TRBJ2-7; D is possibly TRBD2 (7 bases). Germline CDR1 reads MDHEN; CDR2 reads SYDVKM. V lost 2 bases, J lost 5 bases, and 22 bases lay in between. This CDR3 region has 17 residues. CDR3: CASSLPPPSGGRNEQYF. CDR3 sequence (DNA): TGTGCCAGCAGTTTACCCCCCCCTTCCGGGGGGCGGAACGAGCAGTACTTC.

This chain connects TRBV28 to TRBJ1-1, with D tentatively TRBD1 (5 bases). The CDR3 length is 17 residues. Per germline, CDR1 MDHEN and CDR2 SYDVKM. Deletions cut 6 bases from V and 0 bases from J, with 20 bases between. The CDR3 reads CASRVGSVGVMNTEAFF. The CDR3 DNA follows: TGTGCCAGCAGGGTAGGTTCTGTAGGGGTCATGAACACTGAAGCTTTCTTT.

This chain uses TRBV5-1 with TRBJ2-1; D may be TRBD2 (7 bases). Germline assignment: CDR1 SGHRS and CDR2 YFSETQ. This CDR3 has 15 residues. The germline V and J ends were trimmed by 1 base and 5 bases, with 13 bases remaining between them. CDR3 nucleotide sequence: TGCGCCAGCAGCTTGTCTTTCGGGGGGCACAATGAGCAGTTCTTC. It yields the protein CASSLSFGGHNEQFF.

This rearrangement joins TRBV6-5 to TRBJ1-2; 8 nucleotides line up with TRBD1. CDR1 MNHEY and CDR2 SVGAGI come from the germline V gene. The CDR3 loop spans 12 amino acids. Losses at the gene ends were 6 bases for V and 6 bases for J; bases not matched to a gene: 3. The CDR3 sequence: CASRRTGNGYTF. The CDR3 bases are TGTGCCAGCAGACGGACAGGGAATGGCTACACCTTC.

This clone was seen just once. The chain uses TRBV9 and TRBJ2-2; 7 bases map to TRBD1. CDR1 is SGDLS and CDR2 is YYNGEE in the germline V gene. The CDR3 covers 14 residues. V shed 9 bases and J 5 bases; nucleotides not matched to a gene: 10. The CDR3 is CATTDREGTGELFF. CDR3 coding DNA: TGTGCCACCACCGACAGGGAAGGTACCGGGGAGCTGTTTTTT.

The CDR3 bases are TGTGCCAGCCGTAAGGGGGGGATGCGGGATTCACCCCTCCACTTT. Protein sequence: CASRKGGMRDSPLHF. The V call is TRBV7-2, the J call TRBJ1-6; TRBD1 might be the D (6 bases). V lost 8 bases and J lost 8, with 19 bases in between. The CDR3 covers 15 residues. Per the germline V gene, CDR1 is SGHTA and CDR2 is FQGNSA.